This entry concerns a single T cell receptor (beta chain). This entry comes from a study of Ad26.COV2.S vaccination and SARS-CoV-2 variants. Here immunoSEQ multiplex PCR was the method, and the copy in TCRdb shows in-frame clones only, minus some. The table lists 200,000 to 300,000 clones, around nine tenths of them singletons. Stated treatment: around 19 received Ad26.COV2.S at low or high dose, single or two shots; about 5 received placebo; per-sample allocation not given. After the first vaccine or placebo injection, samples were drawn on day 63. The germline V and J ends were trimmed by 0 bases and 5 bases, with 8 bases remaining between them. The CDR3 runs 13 residues. CDR1 SGHDT and CDR2 YYEEEE come from the germline V gene.

The sequence was collected from a person between 18 and 59 years old who received the Ad26.COV2.S COVID-19 vaccine or a placebo. The J gene is TRBJ2-5, the V gene TRBV5-6; possibly TRBD1 for D (5 bases). The sequenced sample was peripheral blood, obtained in a trial of Ad26.COV2.S vaccine versus placebo. The CDR3 spells CASSLGRVETQYF. CDR3 sequence (DNA): TGTGCCAGCAGCTTGGGCAGGGTTGAGACCCAGTACTTC.